A selection of T cell receptor beta chains follows, all from one sample in a study of radiotherapy plus CTLA-4 blockade in lung cancer. Only in-frame clones appear in the TCRdb table, and some are missing; sequencing was by immunoSEQ multiplex PCR. The sample lists 52,000 or so clones; approximately 84% were seen once. Specimen: peripheral blood, collected from a patient treated with radiotherapy plus ipilimumab. These receptors all come from a human donor with non-small cell lung cancer whose response to radiotherapy plus ipilimumab could not be evaluated. Each CDR3 is given with its conserved first and last residue. Fields, in order: J gene, D gene, clone size, V gene, CDR3 DNA, CDR3 protein. D genes are given only for firm matches. Not all rows give a size; the values are once, few, many and, for expanded clones, a class.

>TRBJ1-2|-|-|TRBV25-1
TGTGCCAGCAGTGAGGGGGGTGGTGGCTACACCTTC
CASSEGGGGYTF
>TRBJ2-7|TRBD1|-|TRBV18
TGTGCCAGCTCACCGGGACAGGGGGACTACGAGCAGTACTTC
CASSPGQGDYEQYF
>TRBJ2-3|-|-|TRBV10-2
TGCGCCAGCAGTCCGAGTAGCGGCACAGATACGCAGTATTTT
CASSPSSGTDTQYF
>TRBJ2-1|TRBD2|-|TRBV6-4
TGTGCCAGCAGCCCCCTAGCGGGGGGGCGGAATGAGCAGTTCTTC
CASSPLAGGRNEQFF
>TRBJ2-5|TRBD2|few|TRBV28
TGTGCCAGCAGTTTGCTCCCAAGCATCATAGCGGGAGTATGGGAGACCCAGTACTTC
CASSLLPSIIAGVWETQYF
>TRBJ2-1|TRBD1|-|TRBV6-1
TGTGCCAGCAGAGCTCCGGGACAGGGGTTCAATGAGCAGTTCTTC
CASRAPGQGFNEQFF
>TRBJ2-5|TRBD2|-|TRBV19
TGTGCCAGTAGTATATGGGGAGGGAGCGAGACCCAGTACTTC
CASSIWGGSETQYF
>TRBJ1-1|-|-|TRBV19
TGTGCCAGTAGCCGGACGGGGGGAAACACTGAAGCTTTCTTT
CASSRTGGNTEAFF
>TRBJ2-2|-|-|TRBV5-4
TGTGCCAGCAGCTTGGGACAGGACACCGGGGAGCTGTTTTTT
CASSLGQDTGELFF
>TRBJ2-7|TRBD1|-|TRBV5-1
TGCGCCAGCAGCTCCGGACAGGGGATCTACGAGCAGTACTTC
CASSSGQGIYEQYF
>TRBJ1-1|TRBD1|-|TRBV6-5
TGTGCCAGCTCCGGAAACAGGGGGGACACTGAAGCTTTCTTT
CASSGNRGDTEAFF
>TRBJ2-3|TRBD1|-|TRBV5-1
TGCGCCAGCAGCTTGGGCCAGGGGGCTCCCGATACGCAGTATTTT
CASSLGQGAPDTQYF
>TRBJ2-5|-|-|TRBV7-8
TGTGCCAGCGGGGCAGCCCAAGAGACCCAGTACTTC
CASGAAQETQYF
>TRBJ1-5|-|-|TRBV14
TGTGCCAGCAGCCAAGATAAGGGGACACGAATAGGTCAGCCCCAGCATTTT
CASSQDKGTRIGQPQHF
>TRBJ1-1|-|-|TRBV7-2
TGTGCCAGCAGCCCTTTGGCAAACACTGAAGCTTTCTTT
CASSPLANTEAFF
>TRBJ1-4|-|-|TRBV6-4
TGTGCCAGCAGTGACCCCCACGCACAGCAACCCTATAATGAAAAACTGTTTTTT
CASSDPHAQQPYNEKLFF
>TRBJ2-3|-|-|TRBV21-1
TGTGCCAGCTCCAGGGGGGCCCGGGGAGATACGCAGTATTTT
CASSRGARGDTQYF
>TRBJ1-1|-|once|TRBV7-6
TGTGCCAGCAGCTTAGAACCCAACATGAACACTGAAGCTTTCTTT
CASSLEPNMNTEAFF
>TRBJ1-2|-|-|TRBV2
TGTGCCAGCAGTGAACGGCGGGCCTATGGCTACACCTTC
CASSERRAYGYTF
>TRBJ1-1|-|once|TRBV30
TGTGCCTGGAGTGGTCGACAGCTGAACACTGAAGCTTTCTTT
CAWSGRQLNTEAFF
>TRBJ2-1|-|-|TRBV29-1
TGCAGCTCCGTCGACTTGGGGCGGAACCTCAATGAGCAGTTCTTC
CSSVDLGRNLNEQFF
>TRBJ1-4|TRBD1|-|TRBV7-6
TGTGCCAGCAGCCCCGGGACAGGGGGCAGAAGTAATGAAAAACTGTTTTTT
CASSPGTGGRSNEKLFF
>TRBJ2-7|-|-|TRBV5-1
TGCGCCAGCAGAAATGGGCCCGGCTCCTACGAGCAGTACTTC
CASRNGPGSYEQYF
>TRBJ2-3|-|-|TRBV7-6
TGTGCCAGCAGCTCAGTGGCCGCAGATACGCAGTATTTT
CASSSVAADTQYF
>TRBJ2-2|-|-|TRBV2
TGTGCCAGCAGCCTCCGGGTCCCGAACACCGGGGAGCTGTTTTTT
CASSLRVPNTGELFF
>TRBJ2-5|-|-|TRBV19
TGTGCCAGTAGTGCGGGACAGAACCAAGAGACCCAGTACTTC
CASSAGQNQETQYF
>TRBJ2-7|-|once|TRBV6-6
TGTGCCAGCACCGGCCCGGGGGTCGAACCCTCCTACGAGCAGTACTTC
CASTGPGVEPSYEQYF
>TRBJ2-4|TRBD1|few|TRBV19
TGTGCCAGTAGTGGGGGACAGGGGACCAAAAACATTCAGTACTTC
CASSGGQGTKNIQYF
>TRBJ1-5|-|few|TRBV4-3
TGCGCCAGCAGCCAAGACACGGTCGGTCAGCCCCAGCATTTT
CASSQDTVGQPQHF
>TRBJ2-5|TRBD1|-|TRBV7-9
TGTGCCAGCAGCTTGGCCGGGACAGGGGTTGAGACCCAGTACTTC
CASSLAGTGVETQYF
>TRBJ2-7|-|-|TRBV10-3
TGTGCCAGCAGTGAAGTATCAGGGCGACACGAGCAGTACTTC
CASSEVSGRHEQYF
>TRBJ1-2|TRBD1|-|TRBV18
TGTGCCAGCTCACCAGCCGACAGGGGCTATGGCTACACCTTC
CASSPADRGYGYTF
>TRBJ2-7|-|-|TRBV7-2
TGTGCCAGCAGCTTGGTCGGGTCCAGCTCCTACGAGCAGTACTTC
CASSLVGSSSYEQYF
>TRBJ1-1|TRBD1|-|TRBV27
TGTGCCAGCAGTAGGGAAACAGGGGGCAGGGGCACTGAAGCTTTCTTT
CASSRETGGRGTEAFF
>TRBJ2-2|-|-|TRBV7-9
TGTGCCAGCAGCTTAGCGGTAGGGGCCACCGGGGAGCTGTTTTTT
CASSLAVGATGELFF
>TRBJ2-3|-|-|TRBV10-1
TGCGCCAGCAATGTCCGGGCCTGGAGGACAGATACGCAGTATTTT
CASNVRAWRTDTQYF
>TRBJ1-2|-|-|TRBV30
TGTGCCTGGAGTAGCAGGTCCTATGGCTACACCTTC
CAWSSRSYGYTF
>TRBJ1-1|-|-|TRBV14
TGTGCCAGCAGCCGGATAAGACAGACCGAAGCTTTCTTT
CASSRIRQTEAFF
>TRBJ1-1|-|-|TRBV18
TGTGCCAGCTCACCACCAGAGTCCAGGGTGAACACTGAAGCTTTCTTT
CASSPPESRVNTEAFF
>TRBJ1-2|TRBD1|-|TRBV5-5
TGTGCCAGCAGCCGAGCCCCGGGACAGGGGGCTCTAGGCTACACCTTC
CASSRAPGQGALGYTF
>TRBJ2-2|TRBD2|-|TRBV2
TGTGCCAGCAGTGGATGGGGCGGGAGGGGGACCGGGGAGCTGTTTTTT
CASSGWGGRGTGELFF